The next 24 T cell receptor beta chains were all read from a single sample in a study of T cells in Graves' hyperthyroidism and ophthalmopathy. RNA transcripts gave rise to amplified TCR beta CDR3 regions. First-round RT-PCR targeting the TCR CDR3 was performed with the HTBI primer set. TCRdb used MiXCR to reprocess the multiplex PCR reads, holding one entry per CDR3 protein. Here the sample spans approximately 400,000 distinct CDR3 sequences, around 15% being singletons. Input material: blood. The receptors come from a man aged 45-65 years with Graves' ophthalmopathy.

The chain has TRBV28 and TRBJ1-5; a weak D match, TRBD1 (5 bases). The CDR3 is 14 amino acids. Germline lookup yields CDR1 MDHEN and CDR2 SYDVKM. Trimming left V 5 bases short and J 6 bases short, with 14 bases between. The CDR3 loop reads CASSPGLRTQPQHF. CDR3 nucleotides: TGTGCCAGCAGTCCGGGACTCCGGACTCAGCCCCAGCATTTT.

This clonotype was observed at least ten times. V is TRBV3-1 and J is TRBJ2-1; no definite D call. Germline lookup yields CDR1 LGHDT and CDR2 YNNKEL (reference sequence). With 0 bases removed from V and 8 bases from J, the gap between germline ends came to 5 bases. This CDR3 has 12 residues. The CDR3: CASSQDFYEQFF. CDR3 in DNA: TGTGCCAGCAGCCAAGATTTTTATGAGCAGTTCTTC.

This clonotype was seen ten or more times. The CDR3 sequence: CASSPVNAGDVNNEQFF. CDR3 DNA: TGCGCCAGCTCCCCCGTTAATGCGGGAGATGTGAACAATGAGCAGTTCTTC. This sequence joins TRBV5-1 and TRBJ2-1, with 7 bases identical to TRBD2. CDR1 is SGHRS and CDR2 is YFSETQ in the germline V gene. The V gene end was trimmed by 7 bases and the J gene end by 5 bases; junction bases not matched to a gene: 18. The CDR3 spans 17 residues.

This clonotype was seen a few times. The chain's CDR3 is CSVYWNTEAFF. The CDR3 bases are TGCAGCGTTTATTGGAACACTGAAGCTTTCTTT. V is TRBV29-1 and J is TRBJ1-1; D unclear. This CDR3 contains 11 residues. Germline-derived CDR1 and CDR2 are SQVTM and ANQGSEA. V lost 5 bases, J lost 1 base, and 5 bases lay in between.

This clonotype was seen more than once but under ten times. V usage is TRBV19 and J usage is TRBJ2-3, with unresolved D. Trimming pared 3 bases from V and 0 bases from J, leaving 7 bases between. Germline CDR1 reads LNHDA; CDR2 reads SQIVND (reference sequence). This CDR3 spans 14 amino acids. In DNA, the CDR3 is TGTGCCAGTAGTATTAGGGTGAGCACAGATACGCAGTATTTT. Residues: CASSIRVSTDTQYF. Full variable domain (rest looked up from reference TRBV19 and TRBJ2-3): DGGITQSPKYLFRKEGQNVTLSCEQNLNHDAMYWYRQDPGQGLRLIYYSQIVNDFQKGDIAEGYSVSREKKESFPLTVTSAQKNPTAFYLCASSIRVSTDTQYFGPGTRLTVL.

This clonotype has ten or more counts. V is TRBV13 and J is TRBJ1-3; D is unclear. In germline, CDR1 is PRHDT, CDR2 FYEKMQ (reference sequence). The V gene lost 5 bases and the J gene lost 1 base, with 9 bases spanning the gap. The CDR3 sequence is 14 residues long. The CDR3 bases are TGTGCCAGCAGCCCTCGGGATTCTGGAAACACCATATATTTT. Translating gives CASSPRDSGNTIYF. Using reference TRBV13 and TRBJ1-3 for the parts outside the CDR3, the full variable domain is AAGVIQSPRHLIKEKRETATLKCYPIPRHDTVYWYQQGPGQDPQFLISFYEKMQSDKGSIPDRFSAQQFSDYHSELNMSSLELGDSALYFCASSPRDSGNTIYFGEGSWLTVV.

The chain combines TRBV20-1 with TRBJ2-5; D is perhaps TRBD2 (6 bases). The germline V and J ends were trimmed by 5 bases and 5 bases, with 18 bases remaining between them. This CDR3 contains 14 residues. The germline V gene has CDR1 DFQATT and CDR2 SNEGSKA (reference sequence). The chain's CDR3 is CSARTGGNFETQYF. The CDR3 bases are TGCAGTGCTCGCACTGGCGGGAATTTTGAGACCCAGTACTTC.

This clonotype was seen at least ten times. The chain has TRBV18 and TRBJ2-3; 7 nucleotides line up with TRBD2. CDR1 is KGHSH and CDR2 is LQKENI in the germline V gene. CDR3 length equals 13 residues. V shed 10 bases and J 6 bases; nucleotides not matched to a gene: 10. CDR3 DNA: TGTGCCACCGAAACCGGGGGGTCGGATACGCAGTATTTT. This sequence encodes CATETGGSDTQYF.

At least ten counts were recorded for this clonotype. The rearrangement uses TRBV30 and TRBJ2-7, with TRBD2 identical over 13 bases. The ends lost 2 bases at V and 1 base at J; junction bases unmatched: 5. The CDR3 loop spans 16 amino acids. Germline V lookup: CDR1 GTSNPN, CDR2 SVGIG (reference sequence). The CDR3 DNA sequence: TGTGCCTGGAGTAACCCGGGACTAGCGGGATCCTACGAGCAGTACTTC. Its protein is CAWSNPGLAGSYEQYF. Full variable domain (outside the CDR3, taken from reference TRBV30 and TRBJ2-7): SQTIHQWPATLVQPVGSPLSLECTVEGTSNPNLYWYRQAAGRGLQLLFYSVGIGQISSEVPQNLSASRPQDRQFILSSKKLLLSDSGFYLCAWSNPGLAGSYEQYFGPGTRLTVT.

Many counts were recorded for this clonotype. The gene calls are TRBV5-1 and TRBJ2-3; TRBD2 is a possible D gene (7 bases). The V end was cut by 4 bases, the J end by 5 bases, with 20 bases between. The CDR3 contains 16 residues. Germline-derived CDR1 and CDR2 are SGHRS and YFSETQ. CDR3: CASSRGAGASGDTQYF. CDR3 nucleotide sequence: TGCGCCAGCAGCCGGGGGGCGGGAGCCTCTGGAGATACGCAGTATTTT.

This clonotype appeared many times. The chain is built from TRBV28 and TRBJ1-1; D may be TRBD1 (5 bases). V shed 7 bases and J shed 3 bases, with 18 bases lying between them. CDR3 length: 15 residues. The germline V gene has CDR1 MDHEN and CDR2 SYDVKM. The CDR3 bases are TGTGCCAGCACCCGCCAAGGGTCGGGACACACTGAAGCTTTCTTT. It is translated as CASTRQGSGHTEAFF.

Ten or more counts support this clonotype. This chain joins TRBV3-1 and TRBJ2-5; 11 positions agree with TRBD2. Germline V gene data show CDR1 as LGHDT and CDR2 as YNNKEL (reference sequence). Trimming took 6 bases from V and 4 from J; bases not matched to a gene: 7. The CDR3 covers 15 residues. CDR3 loop: CASSQLAGEGETQYF. Here the CDR3 DNA reads TGTGCCAGCAGTCAACTAGCGGGAGAGGGAGAGACCCAGTACTTC.

At least ten counts were recorded for this clonotype. J is TRBJ2-3 and V is TRBV29-1, with D tentatively TRBD2 (5 bases). CDR3 size: 14 residues. V lost 7 bases to trimming and J lost 3 bases, with 17 bases between them. Per the germline V gene, CDR1 is SQVTM and CDR2 is ANQGSEA. CDR3 sequence reads: CSGETSSMTDTQYF. CDR3 nucleotides: TGCAGCGGGGAGACGTCCTCCATGACAGATACGCAGTATTTT.

In this sample, this clonotype turned up many times. The CDR3 protein is CASSFQGSTEAFF. The CDR3 bases are TGTGCCAGCAGTTTTCAGGGGAGCACTGAAGCTTTCTTT. V and J are TRBV12-3 or TRBV12-4 and TRBJ1-1; D perhaps matches TRBD1 (6 bases). The CDR3 is 13 residues long. Trimming removed 3 bases at V and 4 bases at J, with 9 bases between.

This clonotype was observed a few times. This chain joins TRBV12-3 or TRBV12-4 and TRBJ2-7; no firm D call. V was clipped by 5 bases and J by 5 bases, with 16 bases between them. The CDR3 covers 14 residues. The CDR3 protein is CASSPVEFLNEQYF. Written as DNA, the CDR3 is TGTGCCAGCAGTCCCGTCGAGTTTCTAAACGAGCAGTACTTC.

Concerning this clonotype itself: This may arise from a read error, as a much more abundant clone is one base away. The chain combines TRBV12-3 or TRBV12-4 with TRBJ2-2; D might be TRBD1 or TRBD2, each matching 5 bases. Trimming removed 2 bases from V and 2 bases from J, with 15 bases in between. This CDR3 contains 17 residues. The CDR3, as DNA: TGTGCCAGCAGTTTATGGCCCCCCGGGGCTAACACCGGGGAGCTGTTTTTT. Residues: CASSLWPPGANTGELFF.

In its sample, this clonotype was seen many times. The chain recombines TRBV12-3 or TRBV12-4 with TRBJ2-3; 8 bases are shared with TRBD2. V dropped 6 bases and J dropped 10; count of bases not matched to a gene: 15. The CDR3 is made up of 15 amino acids. CDR3 nucleotides: TGTGCCAGCAGCCCGTCTGGAGCGGGAGTGAGTGCGCAGTATTTT. It translates to CASSPSGAGVSAQYF.

The table lists this clonotype with many counts. The chain links TRBV6-1 to TRBJ2-3, with D possibly TRBD1 on 6 matching bases. The CDR3 runs to 13 residues. The V gene lost 10 bases and the J gene lost 0 bases, with 11 bases spanning the gap. CDR1 and CDR2 (germline): MNHNS, SASEGT. DNA for the CDR3: TGTGCCACCAGGACAGCGAGCACAGATACGCAGTATTTT. Residues: CATRTASTDTQYF.

This clonotype was observed at least ten times. This chain joins TRBV2 and TRBJ2-7; 10 bases map to TRBD2. The CDR3 sequence is 15 residues long. Germline CDR1 SNHLY, CDR2 FYNNEI. V was pared by 1 base and J by 2 bases, with 2 bases of the junction left unmatched. This CDR3 is CASSEGGLAAYEQYF. CDR3 DNA sequence: TGTGCCAGCAGTGAAGGCGGACTAGCGGCCTACGAGCAGTACTTC.

This clonotype was picked up many times. This chain connects TRBV6-1 to TRBJ1-2; D might be TRBD1 (5 bases). The length of the CDR3 is 15 residues. Trimming stripped 0 bases from V and 2 bases from J, with 10 bases between. Per the germline V gene, CDR1 is MNHNS and CDR2 is SASEGT. The CDR3 sequence: CASSEALQGNYGYTF. The CDR3 region has the DNA TGTGCCAGCAGTGAAGCGCTTCAGGGAAACTATGGCTACACCTTC.

This clonotype was counted a single time. The rearrangement joins TRBV12-3 or TRBV12-4 to TRBJ1-5, with D possibly TRBD1 on 6 matching bases. CDR3 size: 15 residues. V gave up 6 bases and J gave up 7 bases, with 19 bases separating them. CDR3 bases: TGTGCCAGCAGCATGGGGGGGCAGGGAGGACAGCCCCAGCATTTT. It encodes CASSMGGQGGQPQHF.

This clonotype was observed a handful of times. The chain combines TRBV7-2 with TRBJ2-2; a possible D gene is TRBD2 (6 bases). Trimming removed 0 bases at V and 6 bases at J, with 11 bases between. CDR1 SGHTA and CDR2 FQGNSA come from the germline V gene. The CDR3 extends over 15 amino acids. The CDR3 region is CASSLAGRLSGELFF. The CDR3 region has the DNA TGTGCCAGCAGCTTAGCAGGGAGGCTGTCCGGGGAGCTGTTTTTT.

The sample holds many counts of this clonotype. J is TRBJ2-2 and V is TRBV28; D not certain. CDR3 length: 13 residues. The V end lost 7 bases, the J end lost 2 bases, and 8 bases lay between the germline ends. Germline V CDR1 and CDR2: MDHEN, SYDVKM. This CDR3 is CASMLVNTGELFF. The CDR3 nucleotides read TGTGCCAGCATGTTAGTAAACACCGGGGAGCTGTTTTTT.

This clonotype was seen repeatedly, ten times or more. The V gene is TRBV2, the J gene TRBJ2-7; 8 bases are shared with TRBD2. Germline trimming cut 6 bases from V and 2 bases from J; bases unmatched to any gene: 6. There are 14 residues in the CDR3. CDR1 and CDR2 (germline): SNHLY, FYNNEI. Written as DNA, the CDR3 is TGTGCCAGCAGAAGAGCGGGAGTTCCCTACGAGCAGTACTTC. Its translation is CASRRAGVPYEQYF.